This T cell receptor beta chain was observed in a study of T cells after yellow fever vaccination. This clonotype was detected a few times. One entry per CDR3 protein, called by TCRdb with MiXCR from the 5' RACE reads. The table lists 450,000 to 550,000 distinct CDR3 sequences, roughly 22% of them singletons. Germline V CDR1 and CDR2: LNHNV, YYDKDF (reference sequence). The CDR3 totals 13 residues. Between the trimmed V and J ends, which lost 3 bases and 8 bases, there was a span of 10 bases. This sequence originates from a man younger than 35 who received the YFV17D yellow fever vaccine. V and J are TRBV15 and TRBJ2-2; D is perhaps TRBD2 (6 bases). Sequencing was performed on PBMCs, taken approximately 22 days after the first yellow fever vaccination. This chain's CDR3 is CATSRFREGELFF. CDR3 bases: TGTGCCACCAGCAGGTTCCGGGAGGGGGAGCTGTTTTTT.